This TCR beta chain was captured in a study of vaccination effects on CD4 cells after COVID-19 (dated by TCRdb to 2022 to 2024). Broadly, across the study: Three convalescent patients were sampled early (day +14) and late (day +241, +227, +161 respectively) after vaccination. Across the study, the median time from the second dose to post-vaccine sampling was 72 days (range 14 to 241). SARS-CoV-2 spike-specific CD4+ TCR repertoires were compared before and after mRNA vaccination in COVID-19 convalescent patients and in infection-naive vaccine recipients. The full study included 10 COVID-19 convalescent patients and a few SARS-CoV-2-naive healthy vaccine recipients. Cultures from other donors in the study were sequenced using the Oncomine TCR Beta short-read assay on an Illumina iSeq 100.

CDR1 and CDR2, per the germline V gene, are ENHRY and SYGVKD. After removal of 7 bases from V and 3 bases from J, the junction retains 10 bases not matched to a gene. There are 15 amino acids in the CDR3, from cysteine to phenylalanine inclusive. Of all the DNA, just the CDR3 is kept, 45 bases in frame from base 1. In the case of this clone: Its antigen is unknown. The input lacks base qualities; no much larger clone sits a single base away.

Receptor libraries were prepared by the immunoSEQ multiplex PCR assay. DNA from the CD4+ T cells that had been cultured and isolated underwent TCR beta CDR3 sequencing. Processing in the source paper ran as follows. Non-productive TCR sequences were removed and reads were trimmed to the CDR3 region, keeping CDR3s of at least 7 amino acids. The MANAFEST web app was used to pick out antigen-specific clonotypes by comparing their expansion in peptide wells with that in reference cultures. To be called positive, a clone needed expansion at FDR<0.05 compared with the reference and with all other wells, an odds ratio greater than 5, and a frequency greater than 0.1% in two replicate wells. Cross-reactive clonotypes were defined as significantly expanded in SARS-CoV-2 spike wells and in at least one common cold coronavirus spike condition. Levenshtein distance calculated with the stringdist R package was used to assess CDR3 similarity, and unrooted trees were constructed with ape in R 3.6.1. TCRdb limited this immuneACCESS table to in-frame rearrangements with V and J called. A share of clones is missing; checked studies link under half to unresolved V genes, and the rest is unexplained. D and trimming come from the DNA, and the V and J calls and clone size come from that table. The sample includes more than 15,000 clones, with around three quarters observed a single time. The top ten hold 20% to 25% of the sample.

In the ViraFEST assay, PBMC were stimulated with viral peptide pools, and antigen-specific CD4+ T cell clonotypes were then identified by expansion using TCR sequencing. After less than 13 days of culture, CD4+ T cells were isolated with the EasySep CD4+ T cell isolation kit. Convalescent patients had PCR-confirmed SARS-CoV-2 infection between March and December 2020, before Alpha, Beta and Delta variants emerged in the United States. Participants received two doses of either the BNT162b2 or the mRNA-1273 mRNA SARS-CoV-2 vaccine. Each well held some 1.9 million PBMC cultured in IMDM containing approximately 5.2% human AB serum, 8 to 10 IU/ml IL-2 and gentamicin, along with roughly 10 ug/ml peptides. On days 3 and 7, half of the culture medium was replaced with fresh IL-2-containing medium. Unless noted otherwise, every peptide stimulation condition was cultured in triplicate wells. PBMC were separated from whole blood using Ficoll-Paque Plus gradient centrifugation and were then either cryopreserved at -140C or used fresh. The overlapping peptide pools covered the spike proteins of SARS-CoV-2 and of the common cold coronaviruses HCoV-NL63, HCoV-OC43 and HCoV-229E. Genomic DNA was extracted from cultured CD4+ T cells with the QIAamp micro DNA kit.

What the research found in general, with its limitations: Clones induced by infection and clones induced by vaccination both contracted markedly at late timepoints after vaccination, which fits with T cell responses waning over time. In convalescent patients, the post-vaccine spike-reactive repertoire was composed mainly of new vaccine-induced clones that were largely distinct from infection-induced clones. The study was limited by a small number of convalescent patients, and early post-infection timepoints were lacking.

Sequences were derived from CD4+ T cells from PBMCs cultured with SARS-CoV-2 spike peptides, sampled after COVID-19 vaccination. The sample's cell subset or site label, decoded: SARS-CoV-2 spike overlapping peptide pool stimulation. The rearrangement joined TRBV10-3 to TRBJ2-3; a stretch of 7 junction bases matches TRBD1. The clonotype comes from a human donor who had a prior SARS-CoV-2 infection. The DNA sequence is given as TGTGCCATCAACGAGGCCCAACAGGGGACAGATACGCAGTATTTT. It codes for CAINEAQQGTDTQYF.